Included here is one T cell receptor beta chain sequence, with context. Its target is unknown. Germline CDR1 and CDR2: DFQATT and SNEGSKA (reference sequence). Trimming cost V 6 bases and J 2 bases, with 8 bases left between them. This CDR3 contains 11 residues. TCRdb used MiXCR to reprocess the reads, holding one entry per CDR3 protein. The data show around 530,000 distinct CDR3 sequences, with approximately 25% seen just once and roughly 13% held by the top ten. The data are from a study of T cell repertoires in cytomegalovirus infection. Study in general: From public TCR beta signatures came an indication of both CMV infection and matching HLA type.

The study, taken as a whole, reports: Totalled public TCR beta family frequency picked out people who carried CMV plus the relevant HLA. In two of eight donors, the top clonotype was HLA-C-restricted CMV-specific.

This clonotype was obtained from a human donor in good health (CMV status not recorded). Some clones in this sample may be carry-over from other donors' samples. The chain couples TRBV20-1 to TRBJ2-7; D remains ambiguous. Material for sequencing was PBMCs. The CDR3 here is CSARNTYEQYF. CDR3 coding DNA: TGCAGTGCCCGAAACACCTACGAGCAGTACTTC.